The 27 T cell receptor beta chains below were found in one sample sequenced in a study of vaccination and CD4 T cells after COVID-19. Oncomine TCR Beta short-read sequencing was applied to DNA from cultured CD4+ T cells. From the PCR reads, TCRdb called clonotypes with MiXCR, one entry per CDR3 protein. The data hold roughly 8,400 distinct CDR3 sequences, with 45% to 55% observed a single time. Treatment indicated: roughly 11-day PBMC culture with coronavirus spike peptide pools or control peptides (ViraFEST assay). Unexposed donor CD4+ T cells predated the COVID-19 pandemic, collected 2011-2018. Which antigens these TCRs recognize remains unknown. What was sequenced was CD4+ T cells from blood, cultured in vitro. All receptors derive from a human donor in good health.

This clonotype was seen more than once but under ten times. At one of its ends the junction is not consistent with the germline gene, which may arise from a read error. CDR3 residues: CATSDLRTGFHF. Here the CDR3 DNA reads TGTGCCACCAGTGATCTACGGACAGGATTTCATTTT. The gene calls are TRBV24-1 and TRBJ1-3, with 7 bases matching TRBD1. The CDR3 loop spans 12 amino acids. The germline V gene has CDR1 KGHDR and CDR2 SFDVKD.

This chain links TRBV6-1 with TRBJ2-3, with 7 positions matching TRBD2. From germline, CDR1 is MNHNS and CDR2 SASEGT. After removal of 11 bases from V and 3 bases from J, the junction contained 11 bases not matched to a gene. The CDR3 has 14 amino acids. CDR3 region: CAAGREGGTDTQYF. The CDR3 coding sequence is TGTGCCGCAGGGAGGGAGGGAGGGACAGATACGCAGTATTTT.

The rearrangement joins TRBV29-1 to TRBJ2-3; no firm D call. Germline V gene data show CDR1 as SQVTM and CDR2 as ANQGSEA. The CDR3 is made up of 12 amino acids. Trimming shortened V by 4 bases and J by 0 bases, and 5 bases separated the two germline ends. This chain's CDR3 is CSVGVSTDTQYF. CDR3 nucleotide sequence: TGCAGCGTTGGGGTTAGCACAGATACGCAGTATTTT.

The chain uses TRBV7-2 and TRBJ1-2, with D perhaps TRBD1 (5 bases). The CDR3 has 14 residues. Trimming removed 2 bases from V and 4 bases from J, with 11 bases in between. Germline CDR1 is SGHTA and CDR2 is FQGNSA. In DNA form, the CDR3 reads TGTGCCAGCAGCTTAAACCCAGGGCCCTATGGCTACACCTTC. It is translated as CASSLNPGPYGYTF.

As regards this clonotype: One junction end does not reproduce the germline sequence, and a read error may be involved. The chain employs TRBV6-1 and TRBJ2-7; TRBD2 is a possible D gene (6 bases). CDR3 size: 14 residues. Germline CDR1 reads MNHNS; CDR2 reads SASEGT. Written as DNA, the CDR3 is TGCGCCAGCGTGCGGGGCCAAGAATCCTACGAGCAGTACTTC. Its translation is CASVRGQESYEQYF.

This sequence joins TRBV7-2 and TRBJ2-6; 7 bases map to TRBD2. The ends lost 2 bases at V and 0 bases at J; junction bases unmatched: 4. This CDR3 spans 17 amino acids. The germline V gene has CDR1 SGHTA and CDR2 FQGNSA. CDR3 sequence: CASSLLGGSSGANVLTF. CDR3 nucleotide sequence: TGTGCCAGCAGCTTATTGGGGGGGAGCTCTGGGGCCAACGTCCTGACTTTC.

The rearrangement joins TRBV24-1 to TRBJ2-3; no clear D gene. Trimming left V 3 bases short and J 2 bases short, with 5 bases between. The length of the CDR3 is 13 residues. Germline V gene sequence: CDR1 KGHDR, CDR2 SFDVKD. In DNA, the CDR3 is TGTGCCACCAGTGATACGTTCACAGATACGCAGTATTTT. It is translated as CATSDTFTDTQYF.

This chain joins TRBV5-4 and TRBJ1-6; 11 positions match TRBD1. This CDR3 spans 16 amino acids. With 3 bases clipped from V and 9 bases from J, the junction kept 8 bases outside the gene matches. The V gene's germline CDR1 is SGHNT and CDR2 YYREEE (reference sequence). As DNA, the CDR3 is TGTGCCAGCAGCTGGGAAGGACAGGGGGCGGGTTCACCCCTCCACTTT. Amino acids: CASSWEGQGAGSPLHF.

The rearrangement links TRBV6-1 to TRBJ2-5, with unresolved D. Trimming stripped 6 bases from V and 1 base from J, with 12 bases between. The CDR3 contains 14 residues. Per the germline V gene, CDR1 is MNHNS and CDR2 is SASEGT. The CDR3 sequence: CASSSPRAQETQYF. The CDR3 region has the DNA TGTGCCAGCAGCTCCCCTAGGGCCCAAGAGACCCAGTACTTC.

This clonotype came up a few times. J is TRBJ2-7 and V is TRBV29-1, with D maybe TRBD1 (6 bases). CDR1 and CDR2 from the germline V gene are SQVTM and ANQGSEA. The CDR3 extends over 13 amino acids. Trimming shortened V by 4 bases and J by 2 bases, and 12 bases separated the two germline ends. CDR3 sequence reads: CSVVSGTTYEQYF. The CDR3 bases are TGCAGCGTTGTATCGGGGACAACCTACGAGCAGTACTTC.

CDR3 in DNA: TGTGCCAGCAGTTGGGAGGCGGGAGGCTTTTCCTACGAGCAGTACTTC. This gives the protein CASSWEAGGFSYEQYF. The V call is TRBV28, the J call TRBJ2-7; 8 nucleotides line up with TRBD2. Trimming took 4 bases from V and 1 from J; bases not matched to a gene: 9. Germline V gene lookup returns CDR1 MDHEN and CDR2 SYDVKM. The CDR3 totals 16 residues.

The J gene is TRBJ2-7, the V gene TRBV5-1, with D perhaps TRBD1 (6 bases). This CDR3 comprises 14 residues. V was cut by 4 bases and J by 1 base, with 12 bases left in between. From germline, CDR1 is SGHRS and CDR2 YFSETQ. The CDR3 DNA reads as TGCGCCAGCAGCCCCCGGACAGTTTCCTACGAGCAGTACTTC. Its protein product is CASSPRTVSYEQYF.

In DNA form, the CDR3 reads TGTGCCAGCAGCTTAGCAGCCCGGGGCAGTGACAATGAGCAGTTCTTC. Residues: CASSLAARGSDNEQFF. This rearrangement joins TRBV7-9 to TRBJ2-1; the D call may be TRBD1 or TRBD2 (5 bases each). The CDR3 consists of 16 residues. Trimming cost V 0 bases and J 5 bases, with 14 bases left between them. Germline V CDR1 and CDR2: SEHNR, FQNEAQ (reference sequence).

This rearrangement joins TRBV15 to TRBJ1-2; weak D call: TRBD1 (6 bases). The length of the CDR3 is 14 residues. Germline V gives CDR1 LNHNV, CDR2 YYDKDF (reference sequence). V was cut by 5 bases and J by 3 bases, with 13 bases left in between. This CDR3 reads CATSRLPGDYGYTF. CDR3 nucleotides: TGTGCCACCAGCCGCCTCCCAGGGGACTATGGCTACACCTTC.

This chain connects TRBV6-1 to TRBJ2-1; 8 bases agree with TRBD1. Trimming removed 6 bases from V and 3 bases from J; junction bases left unmatched: 7. CDR1 is MNHNS, CDR2 SASEGT, per germline. The CDR3 length is 15 residues. The CDR3 loop reads CASSGQGSNYNEQFF. CDR3 DNA sequence: TGTGCCAGCAGCGGACAGGGCTCGAACTACAATGAGCAGTTCTTC.

V and J are TRBV6-1 and TRBJ1-1; unclear D gene. V lost 2 bases to trimming and J lost 0 bases, with 10 bases between them. The germline V gene has CDR1 MNHNS and CDR2 SASEGT. This CDR3 is built from 15 residues. The CDR3 loop reads CASSEPPPLNTEAFF. The CDR3 DNA reads TGTGCCAGCAGTGAACCTCCACCTTTGAACACTGAAGCTTTCTTT.

The V call is TRBV20-1, the J call TRBJ2-7; TRBD1 aligns across 10 bases. Germline CDR1 is DFQATT and CDR2 is SNEGSKA (reference sequence). J gave up 1 base and V 5 bases, and 5 bases lay outside the gene matches. There are 14 residues in the CDR3. The CDR3 here is CSASDRGRSYEQYF. The CDR3 DNA reads TGCAGTGCTTCAGACAGGGGGCGATCCTACGAGCAGTACTTC.

This clonotype occurred once. CDR3 sequence reads: CASSYGTGEAGELFF. Written as DNA, the CDR3 is TGTGCCAGCAGTTATGGGACAGGGGAGGCCGGGGAGCTGTTTTTT. The chain links TRBV27 to TRBJ2-2, with 10 bases fitting TRBD1. Per germline, CDR1 MNHEY and CDR2 SMNVEV (reference sequence). The junction had 5 bases not matched to a gene; V was cut back by 4 bases and J by 6 bases. CDR3 length equals 15 residues.

The chain couples TRBV2 to TRBJ2-1; 11 nucleotides align to TRBD2. The J call may be faulty, since TRBJ2-7 better matches the DNA end. The CDR3 runs 16 residues. The germline V gene encodes CDR1 SNHLY and CDR2 FYNNEI. The CDR3 DNA reads as TGTGCCAGCAGTGGGTTAGCGGGAGGGCCGTCCCACGAGCAGTACTTC. It is translated as CASSGLAGGPSHEQYF.

The rearrangement uses TRBV11-2 and TRBJ2-1; D gene unclear. Trimming pared 2 bases from V and 4 bases from J, leaving 9 bases between. This CDR3 contains 14 residues. In germline, CDR1 is SGHAT, CDR2 FQNNGV. CDR3 DNA sequence: TGTGCCAGCAGCTTAATCGTCCCATACAATGAGCAGTTCTTC. Its protein is CASSLIVPYNEQFF.

In DNA form, the CDR3 reads TGTGCCAGCAGTTTGAAGCGGGATCGAGGGGGTTCCTACAATGAGCAGTTCTTC. This translates into CASSLKRDRGGSYNEQFF. The chain uses TRBV12-3 or TRBV12-4 and TRBJ2-1; D possibly corresponds to TRBD2 (7 bases). The germline V and J ends were trimmed by 3 bases and 1 base, with 19 bases remaining between them. CDR3 length: 18 residues.

This clonotype was seen a few times. The J gene is TRBJ2-5, the V gene TRBV7-7; 10 bases map to TRBD1. After removal of 4 bases from V and 4 bases from J, the junction contained 6 bases not matched to a gene. This CDR3 contains 15 residues. CDR1 SSHAT and CDR2 FNYEAQ come from the germline V gene (reference sequence). The CDR3 nucleotides are TGTGCCAGCAGCTGGGGACAGGGGCGGGGAGAGACCCAGTACTTC. This gives the protein CASSWGQGRGETQYF.

The chain carries TRBV12-3 or TRBV12-4 and TRBJ1-1; D is unresolved. V lost 7 bases and J 6 bases, leaving 15 bases between the germline ends. This CDR3 has 13 residues. CDR3 residues: CASNSRRSAEAFF. In nucleotides, the CDR3 is TGTGCCAGCAACTCCCGACGGAGCGCTGAAGCTTTCTTT.

This clonotype was counted a few times. The CDR3 DNA is TGCAGTGCTGAGCCCCAGCCTAACTATGGCTACACCTTC. Amino acid sequence: CSAEPQPNYGYTF. The chain links TRBV20-1 to TRBJ1-2; no definite D call. The CDR3 runs to 13 residues. V was clipped by 5 bases and J by 0 bases, with 10 bases between them. Germline values: CDR1 DFQATT, CDR2 SNEGSKA (reference sequence).

The chain is built from TRBV19 and TRBJ2-7; a possible D gene is TRBD1 (5 bases). V lost 6 bases, J lost 4 bases, and 10 bases lay in between. The V gene's germline CDR1 is LNHDA and CDR2 SQIVND (reference sequence). The CDR3 consists of 12 residues. The CDR3 loop reads CASSSQGYEQYF. CDR3 nucleotide sequence: TGTGCCAGTAGCTCGCAGGGTTACGAGCAGTACTTC.

This clonotype was seen a handful of times. The chain uses TRBV15 and TRBJ1-3; perhaps TRBD1 as D (6 bases). Germline V lookup: CDR1 LNHNV, CDR2 YYDKDF (reference sequence). The CDR3 contains 15 residues. V lost 0 bases and J 4 bases, leaving 10 bases between the germline ends. The CDR3 region is CATSRDQGTGNTIYF. DNA of the CDR3: TGTGCCACCAGCAGAGATCAGGGGACAGGAAACACCATATATTTT.

This clonotype turned up a few times. The V gene is TRBV7-6, the J gene TRBJ1-1; D is undetermined. The CDR3 length is 13 residues. Germline V lookup: CDR1 SGHVS, CDR2 FNYEAQ. The ends were cut back, 5 bases at V and 0 bases at J, with 7 bases in the middle. The CDR3 loop reads CASSIDLNTEAFF. CDR3 in DNA: TGTGCCAGCAGCATTGACCTGAACACTGAAGCTTTCTTT.